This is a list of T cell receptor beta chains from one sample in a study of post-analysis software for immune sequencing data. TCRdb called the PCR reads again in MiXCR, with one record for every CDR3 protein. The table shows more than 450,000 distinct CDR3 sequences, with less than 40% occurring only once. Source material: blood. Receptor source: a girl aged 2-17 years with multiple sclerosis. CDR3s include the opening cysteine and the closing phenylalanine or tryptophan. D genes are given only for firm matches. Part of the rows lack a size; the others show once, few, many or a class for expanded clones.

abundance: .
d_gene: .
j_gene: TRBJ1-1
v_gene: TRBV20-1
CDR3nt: TGCAGTGCTAGAGATCTCGCAGGCGGAATCCCTGAAGCTTTCTTT
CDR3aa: CSARDLAGGIPEAFF

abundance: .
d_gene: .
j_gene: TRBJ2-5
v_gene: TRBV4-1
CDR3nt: TGCGCCAGCAGCCAAGAAGCAGGCCGACACGGAGAAGAGACCCAGTACTTC
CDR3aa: CASSQEAGRHGEETQYF

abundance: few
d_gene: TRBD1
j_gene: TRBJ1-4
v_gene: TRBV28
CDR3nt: TGTGCCAGCAGGAGGACAGGGCATCGAGGGTATGAAAAACTGTTTTTT
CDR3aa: CASRRTGHRGYEKLFF

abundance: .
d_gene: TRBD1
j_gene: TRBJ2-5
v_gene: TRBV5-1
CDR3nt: TGCGCCAGCACCGAAGAGACAGGGGCCCAGTACTTC
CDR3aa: CASTEETGAQYF

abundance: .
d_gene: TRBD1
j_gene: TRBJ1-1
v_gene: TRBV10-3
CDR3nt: TGTGCCATCAGTAGAGACATAGGGACAGTTAACACTGAAGCTTTCTTT
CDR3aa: CAISRDIGTVNTEAFF

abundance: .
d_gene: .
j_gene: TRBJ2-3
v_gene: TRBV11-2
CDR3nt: TGTGCCAGCAGCCCGGCAGTCGAGCGTGGTCTAGATACGCAGTATTTT
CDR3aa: CASSPAVERGLDTQYF

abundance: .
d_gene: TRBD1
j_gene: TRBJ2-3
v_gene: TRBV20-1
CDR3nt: TGCAGTGCTAGAGGGGACAGGGGGGGAAGGGATACGCAGTATTTT
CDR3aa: CSARGDRGGRDTQYF

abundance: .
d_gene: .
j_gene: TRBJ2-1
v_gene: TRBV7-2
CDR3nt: TGTGCCAGCAGCTTAGCTGAAAACAGCGATGAGCAGTTCTTC
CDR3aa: CASSLAENSDEQFF

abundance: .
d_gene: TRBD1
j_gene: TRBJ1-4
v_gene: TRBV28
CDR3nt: TGTGTCACCGACAAGGGACAGATTAATGAAAAACTGTTTTTT
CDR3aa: CVTDKGQINEKLFF

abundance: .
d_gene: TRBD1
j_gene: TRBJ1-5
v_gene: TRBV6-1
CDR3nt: TGTGCCAGCAGCTCCGGGACAGGGGGCCGATATAGCAATCAGCCCCAGCATTTT
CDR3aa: CASSSGTGGRYSNQPQHF

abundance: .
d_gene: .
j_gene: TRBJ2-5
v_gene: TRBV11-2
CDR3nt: TGTGCCAGCAGCTTAGTGTTCCTAGTTGACGGCGAGACCCAGTACTTC
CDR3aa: CASSLVFLVDGETQYF

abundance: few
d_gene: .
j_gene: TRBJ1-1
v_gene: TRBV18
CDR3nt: TGTGCCAGCTCACCTTTATCTAGCGACACTGAAGCTTTCTTT
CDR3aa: CASSPLSSDTEAFF

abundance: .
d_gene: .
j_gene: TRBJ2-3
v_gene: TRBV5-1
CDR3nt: TGCGCCAGCAGCTTGGACGGCGTCCCAGATACGCAGTATTTT
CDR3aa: CASSLDGVPDTQYF

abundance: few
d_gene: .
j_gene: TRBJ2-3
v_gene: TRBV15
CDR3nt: TGTGCCACCAGCAGAGATGATGGGGGACTCACAGATACGCAGTATTTT
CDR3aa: CATSRDDGGLTDTQYF

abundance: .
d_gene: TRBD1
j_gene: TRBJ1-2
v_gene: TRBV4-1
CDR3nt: TGCGCCAGCAGCCAACAACCAGGGGGCGGCTACACCTTC
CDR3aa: CASSQQPGGGYTF

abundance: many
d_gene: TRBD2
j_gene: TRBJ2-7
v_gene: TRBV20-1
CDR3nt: TGCAGTGCTTTGGGGACTAGCGGGGCCCCTACGTGGCAGTACTTC
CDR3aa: CSALGTSGAPTWQYF

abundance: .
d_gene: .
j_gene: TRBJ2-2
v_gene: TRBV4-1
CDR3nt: TGCGCCAGCAGCCAAGTACAGGTCGTCAACACCGGGGAGCTGTTTTTT
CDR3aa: CASSQVQVVNTGELFF

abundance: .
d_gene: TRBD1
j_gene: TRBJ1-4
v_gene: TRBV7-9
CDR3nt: TGTGCCAGCAGCCCCCTTGGAGGGGGCGCTTTCGAAAAACTGTTTTTT
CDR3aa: CASSPLGGGAFEKLFF

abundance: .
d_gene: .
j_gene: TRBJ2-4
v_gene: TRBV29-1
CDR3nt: TGCAGCACCCGTGGGACGGTGGGGGCCAAAAACATTCAGTACTTC
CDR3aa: CSTRGTVGAKNIQYF

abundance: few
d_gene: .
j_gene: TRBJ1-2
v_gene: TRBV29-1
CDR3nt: TGCAGCGTGGGGGGAGACGATGGCTACACCTTC
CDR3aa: CSVGGDDGYTF

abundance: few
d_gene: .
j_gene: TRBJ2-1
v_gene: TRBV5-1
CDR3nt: TGCGCCAGCAGCTTGGTAGGGAGCTCCTACAATGAGCAGTTCTTC
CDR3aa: CASSLVGSSYNEQFF

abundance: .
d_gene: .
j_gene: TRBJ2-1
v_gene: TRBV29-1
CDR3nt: TGCAGCGTTGTGGGGCAGGGTTCATACAATGAGCAGTTCTTC
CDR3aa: CSVVGQGSYNEQFF

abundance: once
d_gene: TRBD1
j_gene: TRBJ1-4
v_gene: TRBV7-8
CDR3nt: TGTGCCAGCAGCCATCCCCCCCGTTGGACAGGGGTTGAAAAACTGTTTTTT
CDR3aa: CASSHPPRWTGVEKLFF

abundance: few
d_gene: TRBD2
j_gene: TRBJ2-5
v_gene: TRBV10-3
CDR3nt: TGTGCCCCCCGGGGACTAGCGTACTTC
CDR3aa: CAPRGLAYF

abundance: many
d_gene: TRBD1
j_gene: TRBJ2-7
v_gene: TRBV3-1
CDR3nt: TGCGCCAGCAGCCCGGGACAGGGCCCCTACGAGCAGTACTTC
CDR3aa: CASSPGQGPYEQYF

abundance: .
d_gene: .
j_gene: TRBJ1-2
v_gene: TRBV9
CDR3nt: TGTGCCAGCAGCGTAGGATCGGGGGGCCGGGGCTATGGCTACACCTTC
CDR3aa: CASSVGSGGRGYGYTF

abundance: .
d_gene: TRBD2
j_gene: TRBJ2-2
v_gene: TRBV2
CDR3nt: TGTGCCAGCAGTGTAACAGCGGGGGGATCCGGGGAGCTGTTTTTT
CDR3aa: CASSVTAGGSGELFF

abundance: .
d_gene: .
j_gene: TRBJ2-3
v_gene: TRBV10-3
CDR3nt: TGTGCCATCAGTGACAGGGTAAATGCCACAGATACGCAGTATTTT
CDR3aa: CAISDRVNATDTQYF

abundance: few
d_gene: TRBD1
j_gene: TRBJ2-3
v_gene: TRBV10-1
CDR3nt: TGCGCCAGCAGTGAAGACAGGGGCACAGATACGCAGTATTTT
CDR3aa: CASSEDRGTDTQYF

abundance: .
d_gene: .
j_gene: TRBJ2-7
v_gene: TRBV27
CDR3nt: TGTGCCAGCAGTTTCAGGAGACAGATGGGCCTCGAGCAGTACTTC
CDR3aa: CASSFRRQMGLEQYF

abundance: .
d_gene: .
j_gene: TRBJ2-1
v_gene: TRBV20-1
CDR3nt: TGCAGTGCTAGAGAACTTGGACAGTACAATGAGCAGTTCTTC
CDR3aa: CSARELGQYNEQFF

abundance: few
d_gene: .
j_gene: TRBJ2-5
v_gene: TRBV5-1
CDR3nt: TGCGCCAGCAGCGCTCTCAACTGGTACCAAGAGACCCAGTACTTC
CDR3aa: CASSALNWYQETQYF

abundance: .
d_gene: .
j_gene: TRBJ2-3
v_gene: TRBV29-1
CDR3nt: TGCAGCGTTGAAAGAAACCCGGGGACAGATACGCAGTATTTT
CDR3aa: CSVERNPGTDTQYF

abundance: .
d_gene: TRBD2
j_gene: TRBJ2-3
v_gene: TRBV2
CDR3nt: TGTGCCAGCAGTACCCAGTCTAGCGGGGGCGCAGATACGCAGTATTTT
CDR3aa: CASSTQSSGGADTQYF

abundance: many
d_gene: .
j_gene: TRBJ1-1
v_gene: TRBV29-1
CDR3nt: TGCAGCGTTGAAGATATAACCCTTCAGAACACTGAAGCTTTCTTT
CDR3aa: CSVEDITLQNTEAFF

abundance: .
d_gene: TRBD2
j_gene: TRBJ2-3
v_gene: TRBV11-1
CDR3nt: TGTGTCAGCAGCGCAGCGGGGACTAGCGCAGATACGCAGTATTTT
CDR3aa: CVSSAAGTSADTQYF

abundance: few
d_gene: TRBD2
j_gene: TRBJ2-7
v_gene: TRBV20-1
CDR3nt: TGCAGTGCTGAAGGGACTCACGTACCGGGGGGCTCCTACGAGCAGTACTTC
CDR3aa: CSAEGTHVPGGSYEQYF

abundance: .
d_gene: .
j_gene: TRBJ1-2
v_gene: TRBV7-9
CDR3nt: TGTGCCAGCAGCGTGCTCAGCGGGAACTATGGCTACACCTTC
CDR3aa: CASSVLSGNYGYTF

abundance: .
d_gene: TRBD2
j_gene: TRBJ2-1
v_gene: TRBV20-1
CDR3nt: TGCAGTGCTAGTGAAGGGGTAGGCGGGAGGTCCTACAATGAGCAGTTCTTC
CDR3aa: CSASEGVGGRSYNEQFF

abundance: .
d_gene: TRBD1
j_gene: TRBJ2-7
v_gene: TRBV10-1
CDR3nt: TGCGCCAGCAGCCCGGGACAGGAGTTCGGCGAGCAGTACTTC
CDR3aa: CASSPGQEFGEQYF

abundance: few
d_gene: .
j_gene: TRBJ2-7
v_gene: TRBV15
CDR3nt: TGTGCCACCAGCCCTCCCAGGACAGACTACGAGCAGTACTTC
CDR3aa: CATSPPRTDYEQYF

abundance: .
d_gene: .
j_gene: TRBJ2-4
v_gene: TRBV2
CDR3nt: TGTGCCAGCAGGTCGGATCTGGCCAAAAACATTCAGTACTTC
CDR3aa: CASRSDLAKNIQYF

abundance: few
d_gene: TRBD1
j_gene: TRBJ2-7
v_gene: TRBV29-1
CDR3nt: TGCAGCGCCGTGGGGGACAGCTCCTACGAGCAGTACTTC
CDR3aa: CSAVGDSSYEQYF

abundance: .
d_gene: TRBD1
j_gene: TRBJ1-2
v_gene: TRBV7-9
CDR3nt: TGTGCCAGCAGCTTTGTTGGACAGGGCCGAGGCTACACCTTC
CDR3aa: CASSFVGQGRGYTF

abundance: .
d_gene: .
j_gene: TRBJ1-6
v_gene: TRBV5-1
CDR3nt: TGCGCCAGCAGCCCGGACAGAGGGGTATACCTCCACTTT
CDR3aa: CASSPDRGVYLHF

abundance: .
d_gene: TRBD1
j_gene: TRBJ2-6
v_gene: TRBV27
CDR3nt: TGTGCCGGCAAAAACAGGGGCTCTGGGGCCAACGTCCTGACTTTC
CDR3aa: CAGKNRGSGANVLTF

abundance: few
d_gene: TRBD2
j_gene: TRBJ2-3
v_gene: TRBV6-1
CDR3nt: TGTGCCAGCAGTATCAACGCCCAGGGACTAGCGTCAACAGATACGCAGTATTTT
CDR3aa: CASSINAQGLASTDTQYF

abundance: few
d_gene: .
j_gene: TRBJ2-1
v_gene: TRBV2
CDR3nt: TGTGCCAGCAGGGGAGGACAGCTTCACTACAATGAGCAGTTCTTC
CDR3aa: CASRGGQLHYNEQFF

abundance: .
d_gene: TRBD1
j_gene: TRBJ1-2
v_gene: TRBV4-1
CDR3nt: TGCGCCAGCAGCCAAGAAAGACAGGGGGCCGGCTACACCTTC
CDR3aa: CASSQERQGAGYTF

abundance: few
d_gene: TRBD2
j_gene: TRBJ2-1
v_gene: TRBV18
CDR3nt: TGTGCCAGCTCACCGCGGACTAGCGGGGGGGGTTCCTACAATGAGCAGTTCTTC
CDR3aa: CASSPRTSGGGSYNEQFF

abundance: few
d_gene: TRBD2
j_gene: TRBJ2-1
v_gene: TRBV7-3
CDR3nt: TGTGCCAGCAGCCTCCGCTCTCTGGCGGGGGGCGGGAATGAGCAGTTCTTC
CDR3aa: CASSLRSLAGGGNEQFF

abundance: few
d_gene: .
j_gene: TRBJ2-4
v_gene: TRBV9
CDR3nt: TGTGCCAGCAGCGTAGTATCTGGGGGAAAGTACTTC
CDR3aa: CASSVVSGGKYF

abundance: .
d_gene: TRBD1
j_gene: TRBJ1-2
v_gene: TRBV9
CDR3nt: TGTGCCAGCAGCGCCCCCCAGGGGGGTGGTTATGGCTACACCTTC
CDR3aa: CASSAPQGGGYGYTF

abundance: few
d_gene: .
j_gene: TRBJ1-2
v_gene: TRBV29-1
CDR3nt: TGCAGCGTTGCCGAGAACTATGGCTACACCTTC
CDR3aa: CSVAENYGYTF